These 28 T cell receptor beta chains originate from one sample sequenced in a study of CD8+CD57+ T cells in acquired aplastic anemia. Genomic DNA, the template, was used for profiling of the TCR beta VDJ and CDR3. TCRdb fed the reads into MiXCR, producing one record per CDR3 protein. The sample holds 62,000 or so distinct CDR3 sequences, 50% to 55% seen once. Material: sorted CD4+, CD8+, or CD8+CD57+ T cells (not recorded which) from PBMCs. These receptors were collected from a human donor in good health, serving as a control.

This chain connects TRBV7-2 to TRBJ2-2; a possible D gene is TRBD2 (5 bases). CDR3 length equals 12 residues. The germline gives CDR1 SGHTA, CDR2 FQGNSA. V was shortened by 4 bases and J by 7 bases, with 7 bases between the two germline ends. This chain's CDR3 is CASSYGGGELFF. The CDR3 region has the DNA TGTGCCAGCAGCTACGGAGGCGGGGAGCTGTTTTTT.

This clonotype was recorded only once. The J gene is TRBJ1-5, the V gene TRBV24-1; no clear D gene. V lost 4 bases and J lost 7, with 13 bases in between. Germline values: CDR1 KGHDR, CDR2 SFDVKD. This CDR3 has 14 residues. The DNA for the CDR3 is TGTGCCACCAGTGACGGAGGTCTGGGGCAGCCCCAGCATTTT. It specifies CATSDGGLGQPQHF.

The chain recombines TRBV20-1 with TRBJ2-2; D call uncertain. V dropped 6 bases and J dropped 3 bases, with 11 bases sitting between them. The germline V gene encodes CDR1 DFQATT and CDR2 SNEGSKA (reference sequence). The CDR3 is 13 amino acids. The CDR3, as DNA: TGCAGTGCGGCGCTTACCCACACCGGGGAGCTGTTTTTT. It encodes CSAALTHTGELFF.

With regard to this clonotype: In this CDR3 the conserved last residue, phenylalanine or tryptophan, is missing, so a read error is likely. The CDR3, as DNA: TGTGCCATCCCGCAGGGTATTTCCACAGATACGCAGTATTCT. Amino acids: CAIPQGISTDTQYS. The rearrangement uses TRBV2 and TRBJ2-3, with a possible D match to TRBD1 (5 bases). CDR1 and CDR2 from the germline V gene are SNHLY and FYNNEI. This CDR3 is 14 amino acids long. With 10 bases removed from V and 2 bases from J, the gap between germline ends came to 16 bases.

To note about this clonotype: The germline gene is not matched at one end of the junction; a read error may be the cause. The V call is TRBV7-7, the J call TRBJ2-3; 8 positions match TRBD2. In germline, CDR1 is SSHAT, CDR2 FNYEAQ (reference sequence). The CDR3 runs to 16 residues. The CDR3 reads CASSPGGAEAGDTQYF. The CDR3, as DNA: TGTGCTAGCAGCCCCGGGGGGGCAGAAGCTGGGGATACGCAGTATTTT.

This clonotype was detected many times. The chain is built from TRBV5-5 and TRBJ2-7; the D gene is possibly TRBD2 (5 bases). CDR1 and CDR2 from the germline V gene are SGHKS and YYEKEE (reference sequence). The V end lost 1 base, the J end lost 2 bases, and 10 bases lay between the germline ends. This CDR3 comprises 14 residues. The CDR3 sequence is CASSLRGNPYEQYF. In DNA, the CDR3 is TGTGCCAGCAGCTTGAGAGGGAATCCCTACGAGCAGTACTTC.

The chain couples TRBV29-1 to TRBJ2-7; 8 nucleotides match TRBD1. This CDR3 has 15 residues. In germline, CDR1 is SQVTM, CDR2 ANQGSEA. V gave up 1 base and J gave up 5 bases; unmatched junction bases: 10. The CDR3 reads CSVEGPGQDIDEQYF. CDR3 DNA: TGCAGCGTTGAAGGCCCGGGACAGGATATTGACGAGCAGTACTTC.

V and J are TRBV29-1 and TRBJ1-2; 7 bases are a match to TRBD1. This CDR3 comprises 14 residues. The germline gives CDR1 SQVTM, CDR2 ANQGSEA. V was pared by 1 base and J by 6 bases, with 8 bases of the junction left unmatched. The DNA of the CDR3 is TGCAGCGTTGAAGTGACAGGGATCCTTAATGGCTACACCTTC. Translated: CSVEVTGILNGYTF.

The V and J genes are TRBV6-4 and TRBJ1-1; D unclear. The germline V gene has CDR1 MRHNA and CDR2 SNTAGT. The V end lost 0 bases, the J end lost 2 bases, and 4 bases lay between the germline ends. CDR3 length equals 13 residues. The CDR3, as DNA: TGTGCCAGCAGTGACTCGGACAACACTGAAGCTTTCTTT. Translated, it gives CASSDSDNTEAFF.

This clonotype was counted many times. The chain is built from TRBV15 and TRBJ1-5; D might be TRBD1 (6 bases). The V gene's germline CDR1 is LNHNV and CDR2 YYDKDF (reference sequence). The CDR3 loop spans 17 amino acids. The V and J ends lost 2 bases and 5 bases respectively, with 19 bases between them. DNA for the CDR3: TGTGCCACCAGCAGAACCGAAAACAGGGACGGATATCAGCCCCAGCATTTT. It codes for CATSRTENRDGYQPQHF.

The chain links TRBV25-1 to TRBJ1-2; a possible D gene is TRBD1 (6 bases). Trimming cost V 0 bases and J 3 bases, with 14 bases left between them. The CDR3 contains 16 residues. Germline V lookup: CDR1 MGHDK, CDR2 SYGVNS. CDR3 nucleotides: TGTGCCAGCAGTGAATATTCGGGGAGACAGGACTATGGCTACACCTTC. It translates to CASSEYSGRQDYGYTF.

The chain links TRBV20-1 to TRBJ2-3, with 9 bases that match TRBD2. Germline V gene sequence: CDR1 DFQATT, CDR2 SNEGSKA (reference sequence). The CDR3 covers 20 residues. J was trimmed by 0 bases and V by 4 bases; bases with no gene match: 20. CDR3 nucleotide sequence: TGCAGTGCTATTTTAGATTCGTGGGAGCGGGGGGAATACAGCACAGATACGCAGTATTTT. The encoded protein is CSAILDSWERGEYSTDTQYF.

This chain connects TRBV2 to TRBJ1-2; TRBD1 agrees at 10 bases. The CDR3 has 15 amino acids. Germline lookup yields CDR1 SNHLY and CDR2 FYNNEI. The V gene end was trimmed by 8 bases and the J gene end by 7 bases; junction bases not matched to a gene: 13. DNA of the CDR3: TGTGCCAGCGCCGCGGCGGGACAGGGGCCCTCTGGCTACACCTTC. Protein product: CASAAAGQGPSGYTF.

This clonotype came up many times. V and J are TRBV7-9 and TRBJ1-1, with D possibly matching TRBD1 (5 bases). V lost 1 base, J lost 6 bases, and 9 bases lay in between. Per germline, CDR1 SEHNR and CDR2 FQNEAQ (reference sequence). The CDR3 covers 13 residues. The chain's CDR3 is CASSLVGRAEAFF. The CDR3 DNA follows: TGTGCCAGCAGCTTAGTGGGCAGGGCTGAAGCTTTCTTT.

In its sample, this clonotype was seen once. This chain links TRBV9 with TRBJ1-2, with D perhaps matching TRBD1 (5 bases). Per germline, CDR1 SGDLS and CDR2 YYNGEE. V was trimmed by 2 bases and J by 3 bases, leaving 11 bases between them. This CDR3 has 14 residues. CDR3 amino acids: CASSVTTADYGYTF. The CDR3 nucleotides are TGTGCCAGCAGCGTGACGACAGCGGACTATGGCTACACCTTC.

This clonotype is categorized as medium-sized (0.01 to 0.1%). The rearrangement uses TRBV24-1 and TRBJ2-7; 8 bases map to TRBD2. The CDR3 length is 13 residues. J was trimmed by 3 bases and V by 7 bases; bases with no gene match: 4. Germline V gene sequence: CDR1 KGHDR, CDR2 SFDVKD. The CDR3 coding sequence is TGTGCCACCAGCGGCACTAGCGGCTACGAGCAGTACTTC. Amino acid sequence: CATSGTSGYEQYF.

The chain couples TRBV24-1 to TRBJ1-1; 8 bases are shared with TRBD1. CDR3 length: 14 amino acids. The J segment lost 1 base and the V segment lost 5 bases, leaving 2 bases of the junction unmatched. The germline gives CDR1 KGHDR, CDR2 SFDVKD. The CDR3 DNA follows: TGTGCCACCAGTGCCACAGGGGGGAACACTGAAGCTTTCTTT. Amino acid sequence: CATSATGGNTEAFF.

This clonotype turned up a few times. The rearrangement joins TRBV19 to TRBJ2-7, with TRBD1 matching 7 bases. Germline loops: CDR1 LNHDA, CDR2 SQIVND (reference sequence). V trimming: 9 bases; J trimming: 2 bases; junction bases outside the gene matches: 7. The length of the CDR3 is 13 residues. This CDR3 reads CASSRDRPYEQYF. As DNA, the CDR3 is TGTGCCAGCAGCCGGGACAGACCCTACGAGCAGTACTTC. The full variable domain, in which reference TRBV19 and TRBJ2-7 provide the parts outside the CDR3, is DGGITQSPKYLFRKEGQNVTLSCEQNLNHDAMYWYRQDPGQGLRLIYYSQIVNDFQKGDIAEGYSVSREKKESFPLTVTSAQKNPTAFYLCASSRDRPYEQYFGPGTRLTVT.

V and J are TRBV10-3 and TRBJ2-7; 12 bases map to TRBD1. In germline, CDR1 is ENHRY, CDR2 SYGVKD. The CDR3 is 15 residues long. The V gene end was trimmed by 8 bases and the J gene end by 7 bases; junction bases not matched to a gene: 12. The CDR3 DNA reads TGTGCCATCCATTCAGGGACAGGGGGCTTGGGGGAGCAGTACTTC. Translating it yields CAIHSGTGGLGEQYF.

This sequence joins TRBV20-1 and TRBJ2-7; 13 nucleotides match TRBD2. The V segment lost 6 bases and the J segment 3 bases; nucleotides outside the gene matches: 5. The germline CDR1 and CDR2 sequences are DFQATT and SNEGSKA (reference sequence). The CDR3 loop spans 14 amino acids. The CDR3 is CSARLAGGRYEQYF. The CDR3 bases are TGCAGTGCGCGACTAGCGGGGGGTCGCTACGAGCAGTACTTC.

This clonotype was observed at least ten times. V and J are TRBV2 and TRBJ2-2; 10 bases match TRBD2. CDR1 and CDR2 (germline): SNHLY, FYNNEI. With V trimmed by 6 bases and J by 5 bases, 6 bases remained unmatched. The CDR3 loop spans 15 amino acids. CDR3 coding DNA: TGTGCCAGCAGAAGACTAGCGGGTGGAACCGGGGAGCTGTTTTTT. The encoded protein is CASRRLAGGTGELFF.

This clonotype was recorded many times. The rearrangement uses TRBV3-1 and TRBJ1-2, with D unclear. Germline V gene lookup returns CDR1 LGHDT and CDR2 YNNKEL (reference sequence). The germline V and J ends were trimmed by 2 bases and 7 bases, with 17 bases remaining between them. There are 15 residues in the CDR3. The chain's CDR3 is CASSQRTARLFGYTF. Written as DNA, the CDR3 is TGTGCCAGCAGCCAAAGGACGGCCCGTCTGTTTGGCTACACCTTC.

This clonotype has only a few counts. A read error is likely, as this CDR3 ends without the conserved phenylalanine or tryptophan. No DNA is shown, since the ends of the CDR3 on it are uncertain; the CDR3 is the one TCRdb lists. The J gene is TRBJ1-1, the V gene TRBV11-2; the tabulated D call, TRBD1, remains unverified against the DNA. Germline values: CDR1 SGHAT, CDR2 FQNNGV. The CDR3 is 13 residues long, ends included. CDR3: CASSGQGGTEASS.

This clonotype was seen repeatedly, ten times or more. This chain links TRBV19 with TRBJ2-1; D could derive from TRBD1 or TRBD2 (5 bases each). CDR3 length equals 14 residues. The V gene's germline CDR1 is LNHDA and CDR2 SQIVND (reference sequence). V dropped 3 bases and J dropped 2 bases, with 8 bases sitting between them. In nucleotides, the CDR3 is TGTGCCAGTAGTATGGGGACCACCTACAATGAGCAGTTCTTC. Protein product: CASSMGTTYNEQFF.

The sample holds one count of this clonotype. The CDR3 is CATSEPDGGLNEQFF. CDR3 coding DNA: TGTGCCACCAGTGAGCCAGACGGGGGCTTAAATGAGCAGTTCTTC. The chain combines TRBV24-1 with TRBJ2-1; either TRBD1 or TRBD2 may fit D (6 bases each). The V end lost 4 bases, the J end lost 7 bases, and 16 bases lay between the germline ends. The CDR3 totals 15 residues. Germline loops: CDR1 KGHDR, CDR2 SFDVKD.

This clonotype has only a few counts. The rearrangement links TRBV10-2 to TRBJ1-6, with a weak D call TRBD1 (6 bases). Trimming removed 3 bases at V and 8 bases at J, with 14 bases between. CDR3 length equals 15 residues. From germline, CDR1 is WSHSY and CDR2 SAAADI. CDR3 loop: CASSENRERYSPLHF. The CDR3 nucleotides are TGCGCCAGCAGTGAAAACAGGGAGAGATATTCACCCCTCCACTTT.

This clonotype was detected ten times or more. The chain combines TRBV12-5 with TRBJ1-2; D might be TRBD1 (5 bases). Germline V CDR1 and CDR2: LGHNT, FRNRAP. Trimming pared 2 bases from V and 8 bases from J, leaving 15 bases between. This CDR3 is 14 amino acids long. The CDR3 coding sequence is TGTGCTAGTGGTTTGCCACAGGTGAGAGGCGGCTACACCTTC. Protein: CASGLPQVRGGYTF.

Details on this clonotype: One junction end disagrees with the germline gene, perhaps due to a read error. The CDR3 DNA is TGTGCCGCCAGTGATTACCGGGGGAGCCCCTACAATGAGCAGTTCTTC. Protein: CAASDYRGSPYNEQFF. The chain employs TRBV24-1 and TRBJ2-1, with a possible D match to TRBD2 (6 bases). Germline V gene data show CDR1 as KGHDR and CDR2 as SFDVKD. CDR3 length: 16 amino acids.